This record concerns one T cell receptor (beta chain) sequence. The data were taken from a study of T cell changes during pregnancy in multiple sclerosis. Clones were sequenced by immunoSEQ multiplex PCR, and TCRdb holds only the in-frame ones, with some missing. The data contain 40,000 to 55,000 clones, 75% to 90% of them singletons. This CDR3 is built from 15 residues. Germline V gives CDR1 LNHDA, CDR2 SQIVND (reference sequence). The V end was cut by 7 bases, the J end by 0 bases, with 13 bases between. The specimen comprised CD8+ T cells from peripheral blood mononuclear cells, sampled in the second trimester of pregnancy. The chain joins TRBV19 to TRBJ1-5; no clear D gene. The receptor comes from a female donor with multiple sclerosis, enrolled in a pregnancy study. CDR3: CASKPMTSSNQPQHF. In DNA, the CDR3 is TGTGCCAGTAAACCGATGACATCTAGCAATCAGCCCCAGCATTTT. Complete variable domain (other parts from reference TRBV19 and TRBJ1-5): DGGITQSPKYLFRKEGQNVTLSCEQNLNHDAMYWYRQDPGQGLRLIYYSQIVNDFQKGDIAEGYSVSREKKESFPLTVTSAQKNPTAFYLCASKPMTSSNQPQHFGDGTRLSIL.